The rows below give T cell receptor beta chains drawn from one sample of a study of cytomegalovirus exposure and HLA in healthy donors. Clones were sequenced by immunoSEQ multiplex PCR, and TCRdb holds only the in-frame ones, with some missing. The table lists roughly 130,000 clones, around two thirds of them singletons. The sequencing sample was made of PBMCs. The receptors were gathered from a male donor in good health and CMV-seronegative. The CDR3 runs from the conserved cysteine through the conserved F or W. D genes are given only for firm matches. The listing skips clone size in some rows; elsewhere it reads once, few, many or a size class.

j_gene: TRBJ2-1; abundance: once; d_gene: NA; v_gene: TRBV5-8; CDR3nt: TGTGCCAGCAGTAACGGCTTGGACAACTACAATGAGCAGTTCTTC; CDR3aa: CASSNGLDNYNEQFF
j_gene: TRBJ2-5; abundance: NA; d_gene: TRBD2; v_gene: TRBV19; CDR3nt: TGTGCCAGTAGTAGGCGGGGGGGTCAATCGGAGACCCAGTACTTC; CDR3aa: CASSRRGGQSETQYF
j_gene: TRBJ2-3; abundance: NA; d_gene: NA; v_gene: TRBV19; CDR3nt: TGTGCCAGTAGTATAGAGGGGGGACCCACAGATACGCAGTATTTT; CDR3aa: CASSIEGGPTDTQYF
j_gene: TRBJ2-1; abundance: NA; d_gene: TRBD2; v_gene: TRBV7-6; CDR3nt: TGTGCCAGCAGCTTAGACATGCCGGGACTAGCGGGGCGACGCTCCTACAATGAGCAGTTCTTC; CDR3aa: CASSLDMPGLAGRRSYNEQFF
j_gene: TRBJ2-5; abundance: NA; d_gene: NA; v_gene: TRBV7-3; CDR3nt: TGTGCCAGCAGCTCACCACCGGGGCAAGAGACCCAGTACTTC; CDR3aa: CASSSPPGQETQYF
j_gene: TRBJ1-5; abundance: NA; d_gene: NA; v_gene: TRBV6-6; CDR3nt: TGTGCCAGCAGTTATCAGGCCGATCAGCCCCAGCATTTT; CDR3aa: CASSYQADQPQHF
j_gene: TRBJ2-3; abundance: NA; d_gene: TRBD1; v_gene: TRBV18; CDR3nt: TGTGCCAGCTCATCAATAGACAGGGGGCATTACGGTAATACGCAGTATTTT; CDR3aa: CASSSIDRGHYGNTQYF
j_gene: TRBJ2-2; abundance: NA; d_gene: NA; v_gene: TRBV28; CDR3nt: TGTGCCAGCAGCAGAAGCGTCCGAACCACCGGGGAGCTGTTTTTT; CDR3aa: CASSRSVRTTGELFF
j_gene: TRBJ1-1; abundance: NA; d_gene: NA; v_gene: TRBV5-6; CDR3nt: TGTGCCAGCAGTAAGAACACTGAAGCTTTCTTT; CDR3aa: CASSKNTEAFF
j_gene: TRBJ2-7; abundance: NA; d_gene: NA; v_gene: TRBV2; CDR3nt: TGTGCCAGCAGTGATCCAAGAGTCTACGAGCAGTACTTC; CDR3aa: CASSDPRVYEQYF
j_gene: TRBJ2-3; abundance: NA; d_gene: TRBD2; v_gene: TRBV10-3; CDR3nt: TGTGCCATCAGTGGTCTAGCGGGGGTGGTAGATACGCAGTATTTT; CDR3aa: CAISGLAGVVDTQYF
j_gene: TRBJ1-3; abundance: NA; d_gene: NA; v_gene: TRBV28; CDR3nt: TGTGCCAGCAGCCATGACATAGGAAACACCATATATTTT; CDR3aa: CASSHDIGNTIYF
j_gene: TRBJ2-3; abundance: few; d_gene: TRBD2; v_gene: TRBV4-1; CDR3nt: TGCGCCAGCAGCAAAGAGGCAGCGGGGGGGCCCACAGATACGCAGTATTTT; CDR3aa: CASSKEAAGGPTDTQYF
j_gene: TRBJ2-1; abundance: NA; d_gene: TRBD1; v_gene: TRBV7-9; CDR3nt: TGTGCCAGCAGCCGGGACAGGGGAAGGTCGGGGTACTACAATGAGCAGTTCTTC; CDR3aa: CASSRDRGRSGYYNEQFF
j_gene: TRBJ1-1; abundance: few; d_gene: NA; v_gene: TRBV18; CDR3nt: TGTGCCAGCTCACCACCGACGCGGGGCGGGGTGAACACTGAAGCTTTCTTT; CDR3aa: CASSPPTRGGVNTEAFF
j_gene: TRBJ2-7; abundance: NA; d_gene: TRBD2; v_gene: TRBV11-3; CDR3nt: TGTGCCAGCAGCTTTCTTCTAGCGGGGGGGAGCTCCTACGAGCAGTACTTC; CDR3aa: CASSFLLAGGSSYEQYF
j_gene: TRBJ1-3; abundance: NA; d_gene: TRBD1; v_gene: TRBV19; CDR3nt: TGTGCCAGTAGCCCCTCGACAGGGGGAAACACCATATATTTT; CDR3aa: CASSPSTGGNTIYF
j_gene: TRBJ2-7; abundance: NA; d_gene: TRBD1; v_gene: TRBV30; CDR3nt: TGTGCCTGGAGTGGGACAGGGAGTTCCTACGAGCAGTACTTC; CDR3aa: CAWSGTGSSYEQYF
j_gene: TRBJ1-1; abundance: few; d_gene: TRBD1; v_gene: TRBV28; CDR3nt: TGTGCCAGCAGTTCGTCGACAGGGGGCGCATCTGAAGCTTTCTTT; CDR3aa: CASSSSTGGASEAFF
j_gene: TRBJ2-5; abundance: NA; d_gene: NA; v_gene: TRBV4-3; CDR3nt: TGCGCCAGCAGCCAAGAATGGGCGGGCGCCACTCAAGAGACCCAGTACTTC; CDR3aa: CASSQEWAGATQETQYF
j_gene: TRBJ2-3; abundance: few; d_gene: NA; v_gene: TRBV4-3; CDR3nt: TGCGCCAGCAGCCTCGACATGGCCGCCACAGATACGCAGTATTTT; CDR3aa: CASSLDMAATDTQYF
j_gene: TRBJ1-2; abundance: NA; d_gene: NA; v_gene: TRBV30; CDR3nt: TGTGCCTGGAGCGGGGGTTTGGGCTACACCTTC; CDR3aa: CAWSGGLGYTF
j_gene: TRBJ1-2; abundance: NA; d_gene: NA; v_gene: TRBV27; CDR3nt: TGTGCCAGCAGTTTACAGGGAGGGGTCTATGGCTACACCTTC; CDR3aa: CASSLQGGVYGYTF
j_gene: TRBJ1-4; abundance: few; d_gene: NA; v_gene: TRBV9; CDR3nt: TGTGCCAGCAGCGTAGGTAGTACGGAGGAAAAACTGTTTTTT; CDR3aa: CASSVGSTEEKLFF
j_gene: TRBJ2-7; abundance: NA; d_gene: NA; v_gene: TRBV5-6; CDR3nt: TGTGCCAGCAGCTTGTACAGGGACGAGCAGTACTTC; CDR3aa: CASSLYRDEQYF
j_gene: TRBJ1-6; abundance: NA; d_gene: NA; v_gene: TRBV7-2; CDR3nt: TGTGCCAGCAGCTTAGGTGGGGGGAGCCCCCTCCACTTT; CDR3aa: CASSLGGGSPLHF
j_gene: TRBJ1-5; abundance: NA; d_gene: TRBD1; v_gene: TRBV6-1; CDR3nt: TGTGCCAGCAGAGACAGGGGGCCCTATCAGCCCCAGCATTTT; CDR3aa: CASRDRGPYQPQHF
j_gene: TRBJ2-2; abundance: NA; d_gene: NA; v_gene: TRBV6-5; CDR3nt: TGTGCCACCCTCGAGGGAGGATGGGCCGGGGAGCTGTTTTTT; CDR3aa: CATLEGGWAGELFF
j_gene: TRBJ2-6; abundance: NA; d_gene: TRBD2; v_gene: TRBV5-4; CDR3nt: TGTGCCAGCAGCTTGCCGGCGGGGGGGCTTGGGGCCAACGTCCTGACTTTC; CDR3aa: CASSLPAGGLGANVLTF
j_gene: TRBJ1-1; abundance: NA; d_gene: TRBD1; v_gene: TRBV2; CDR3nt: TGTGCCAGCGGAAGACAGGGGACTGAAGCTTTCTTT; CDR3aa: CASGRQGTEAFF
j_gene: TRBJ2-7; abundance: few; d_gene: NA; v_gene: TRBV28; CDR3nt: TGTGCCAGCAGTTTACCCTTAGGGGGGGGCATATACGAGCAGTACTTC; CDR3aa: CASSLPLGGGIYEQYF
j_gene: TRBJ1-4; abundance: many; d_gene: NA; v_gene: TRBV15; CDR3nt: TGTGCCACCAGCAGAGATGGGAGACCCGAGCGGCTTTTT; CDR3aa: CATSRDGRPERLF
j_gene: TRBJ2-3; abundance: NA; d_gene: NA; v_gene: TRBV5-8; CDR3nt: TGTGCCAGCAGCTTGGTGCGTCCGGCAGATACGCAGTATTTT; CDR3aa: CASSLVRPADTQYF
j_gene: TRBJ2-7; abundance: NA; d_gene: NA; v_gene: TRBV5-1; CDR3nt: TGCGCCAGCAGCTTGGCCGCGTCCTACGAGCAGTACTTC; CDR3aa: CASSLAASYEQYF
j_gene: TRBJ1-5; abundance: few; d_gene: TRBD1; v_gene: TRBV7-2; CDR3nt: TGTGCCAGCAGCCCAGGGGGACAGAGCAATCAGCCCCAGCATTTT; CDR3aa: CASSPGGQSNQPQHF
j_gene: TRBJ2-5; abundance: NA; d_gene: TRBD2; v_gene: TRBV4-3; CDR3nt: TGCGCCAGCAGCGCGTTTGCGGGGGGCAGGGAGACCCAGTACTTC; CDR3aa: CASSAFAGGRETQYF
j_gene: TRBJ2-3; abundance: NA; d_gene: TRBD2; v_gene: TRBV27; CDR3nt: TGTGCCAGCTCCCGGGGGAGCGGGGGGAGCACAGATACGCAGTATTTT; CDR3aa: CASSRGSGGSTDTQYF
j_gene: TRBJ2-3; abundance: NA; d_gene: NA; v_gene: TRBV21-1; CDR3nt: TGTGCCAGCAGAGCCTCCAGCGGGGGGAGCACAGATACGCAGTATTTT; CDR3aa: CASRASSGGSTDTQYF
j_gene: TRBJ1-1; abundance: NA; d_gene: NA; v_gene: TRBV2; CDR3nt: TGTGCCAGCAGGCGACTAGGGGTGGGGAACACTGAAGCTTTCTTT; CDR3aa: CASRRLGVGNTEAFF
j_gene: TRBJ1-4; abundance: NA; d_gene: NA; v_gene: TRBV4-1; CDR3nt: TGCGCCAGCAGGCGGATGGATGAAAAACTGTTTTTT; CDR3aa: CASRRMDEKLFF
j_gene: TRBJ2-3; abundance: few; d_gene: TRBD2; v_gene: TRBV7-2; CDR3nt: TGTGCCAGCAGCCCCCGACTAGCGGGGGGCACAGATACGCAGTATTTT; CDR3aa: CASSPRLAGGTDTQYF
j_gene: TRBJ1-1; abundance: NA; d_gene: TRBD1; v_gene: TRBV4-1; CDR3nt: TGCGCCAGCAGCCCTTCCGGGACAGGGTCGGGGACTGAAGCTTTCTTT; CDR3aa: CASSPSGTGSGTEAFF
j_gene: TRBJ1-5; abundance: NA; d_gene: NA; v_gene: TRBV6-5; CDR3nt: TGTGCCAGCAGGCTACAGGGTAGTAGCAATCAGCCCCAGCATTTT; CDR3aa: CASRLQGSSNQPQHF
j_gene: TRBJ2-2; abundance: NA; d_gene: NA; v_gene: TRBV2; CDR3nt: TGTGCCAGCAGTGATTCTAGCTTGAGCACCGGGGAGCTGTTTTTT; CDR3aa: CASSDSSLSTGELFF
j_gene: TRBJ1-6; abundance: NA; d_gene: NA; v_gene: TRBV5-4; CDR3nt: TGTGCCAGCAGCTCTCTTGATAATTCACCCCTCCACTTT; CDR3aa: CASSSLDNSPLHF
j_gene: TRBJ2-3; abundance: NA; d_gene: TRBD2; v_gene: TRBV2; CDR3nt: TGTGCCAGCAGTCGGGGGGGGGCACGCACAGATACGCAGTATTTT; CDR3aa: CASSRGGARTDTQYF
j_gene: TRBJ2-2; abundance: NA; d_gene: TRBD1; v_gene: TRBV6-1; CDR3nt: TGTGCCAGCAGTCCACGAGGGACAGGCACCGGGGAGCTGTTTTTT; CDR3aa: CASSPRGTGTGELFF
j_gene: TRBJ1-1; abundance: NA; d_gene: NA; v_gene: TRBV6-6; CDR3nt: TGTGCCAGCAGTTACGTGGCAACTATGGAAGCTTTCTTT; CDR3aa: CASSYVATMEAFF
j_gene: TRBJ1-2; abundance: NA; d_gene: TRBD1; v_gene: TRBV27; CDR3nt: TGTGCCAGCAGTTTATACGGGACAGGTCCTAACTATGGCTACACCTTC; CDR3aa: CASSLYGTGPNYGYTF